The T cell receptor (beta chain) under discussion was sequenced for a study of blood T cell repertoires in COVID-19. This CDR3 has 14 residues. CDR1 and CDR2 (germline): SGHAT, FQNNGV. The V and J ends lost 1 base and 7 bases respectively, with 13 bases between them. The assay was immunoSEQ multiplex PCR, and TCRdb's table has in-frame clones only and misses some. The sample carries around 250,000 clones, approximately 85% recorded once. This clonotype was obtained from a woman aged 50 to 60 who had recovered from COVID-19. The sample consisted of PBMCs or T cells enriched from blood (not recorded which). The chain has TRBV11-2 and TRBJ1-1; D is unclear. The CDR3 sequence is CASSLGLAVSEAFF. In nucleotides, the CDR3 is TGTGCCAGCAGCTTAGGGTTGGCGGTTAGTGAAGCTTTCTTT.